This T cell receptor (beta chain) was captured in a study of T cells in Graves' hyperthyroidism and ophthalmopathy. This CDR3 region has 14 residues. V lost 2 bases to trimming and J lost 6 bases; unmatched junction nucleotides: 4. There were TCR beta CDR3 regions amplified from RNA transcripts. HTBI primers were the set used in a first-round RT-PCR of the TCR CDR3. One entry per CDR3 protein results from TCRdb running MiXCR on the multiplex PCR reads. This table holds about 660,000 distinct CDR3 sequences, about 45% found once. Points from the study as a whole: Among thyroid clonotypes expanded above 0.001, most also appeared in blood. Ophthalmopathy and stable hyperthyroidism were told apart by a 13 V-J model.

Comment on this clonotype: What it recognizes is unknown.

This TCR derives from an adult man with Graves' disease, either hyperthyroidism or ophthalmopathy (not recorded which). The chain employs TRBV12-3 or TRBV12-4 and TRBJ1-2; 9 nucleotides agree with TRBD1. Material for sequencing was peripheral blood or thyroid tissue (not recorded which). CDR3 sequence: CASSLSTGGHGYTF. The CDR3 DNA is TGTGCCAGCAGTTTATCCACAGGGGGCCATGGCTACACCTTC.